This TCR beta chain originates from a study of blood T cell repertoires in COVID-19 (dated by TCRdb to 2019 to 2021). As for the study more broadly: The collaborator samples originated in the United States, Italy and Spain and spanned the acute and convalescent phases of COVID-19. The material from the prospective study consisted of cDNA or gDNA derived from T cells, B-cell-depleted T cells, or PBMCs. Subjects who had been exposed to COVID-19, were actively infected with it, or had recovered from it provided the deeply sampled blood TCRbeta repertoires that made up the dataset. A freely available public database, intended as a resource for researchers studying the immune response to SARS-CoV-2, is where the repertoires were released. Samples were obtained from the ongoing ImmuneRACE study (first 160 participants) and from 1,000 to 1,500 subjects provided by 6 global collaborators. The sample metadata nearly always contained a de-identified subject ID, COVID-19 status, age in years and sex. Where available, HLA class I and class II types were taken from metadata supplied by the sample provider and were not determined by assay-based typing.

Study-level results and caveats: The amount of clinical and demographic metadata varied by source and participant and was provided uncurated.

With regard to this clone: Its antigen has not been determined. Base-call qualities are not available, and no considerably larger clone is one nucleotide away.

The CDR3 runs 13 residues from the cysteine to the phenylalanine. Here the CDR3 DNA is all that survives: 39 bases in frame from base 1. CDR1 SNHLY and CDR2 FYNNEI are derived from the germline V gene. V loses 8 bases of germline sequence and J loses 2 bases, and the interval between the two ends is 13 bases. TCRbeta CDR3 regions were amplified from genomic DNA by means of the immunoSEQ Assay, a bias-controlled multiplex PCR. Under the source paper's analysis protocol: Nucleated cell counts per sample were estimated from amplification of reference gene primers within the assay. To quantify the absolute abundance of each unique TCRbeta CDR3 rearrangement, sequence reads were collapsed and filtered. For each sample, productive Simpson clonality was calculated as the square root of Simpson's diversity index across productive rearrangements. What TCRdb holds here is the immuneACCESS table cut down to in-frame rearrangements. Part of the clones is not present; checked against another copy, under half of the missing clones reflect an unresolved V gene, and the others are unexplained. V, J and clone size derive from that table, while D and trimming were established from the DNA sequence. Present in this sample are 65,000 to 95,000 clones, about 70% of which were seen just once. The leading ten clones occupy over 5.5% of the sample.

Each collaborating institution followed its own protocols to collect whole blood in K2EDTA tubes. For TCRbeta analysis, collaborators shipped samples as frozen whole blood, isolated PBMCs, or DNA extracted from either of those sample types. The clonotype comes from a man aged 45-65 years with active or convalescent COVID-19. Sequencing was carried out using peripheral blood. The rearrangement joined TRBV2 to TRBJ2-7, with no confident D gene call. The DNA reads TGTGCCAGCCATTCCCCGAGGACCTACGAGCAGTACTTC. It is translated as CASHSPRTYEQYF.